A selection of T cell receptor beta chains follows, all from one sample in a study of memory CD4+ T cells and cytomegalovirus serostatus. The table came from immunoSEQ multiplex PCR; TCRdb's copy has only in-frame clones and leaves some out. The sample yields about 45,000 clones, 75% to 85% seen once. Material: memory CD4+ T cells from blood. The receptors shown here come from an adult in good health and CMV-seronegative. The conserved cysteine and the conserved F or W are not part of the CDR3 here. Fields, in order: clone size, V gene, J gene, CDR3 protein. The listing skips clone size in some rows; elsewhere it reads once, few, many or a size class.

clone_size: .
v_call: TRBV5-6
j_call: TRBJ1-5
cdr3_aa: ASSLGAWGVSNQPQH

clone_size: .
v_call: TRBV11-2
j_call: TRBJ1-1
cdr3_aa: ASSLGNTREAF

clone_size: once
v_call: TRBV2
j_call: TRBJ2-1
cdr3_aa: ASKIDNSYNEQF

clone_size: .
v_call: TRBV7-9
j_call: TRBJ1-5
cdr3_aa: ASSPTGNQPQH

clone_size: .
v_call: TRBV2
j_call: TRBJ1-5
cdr3_aa: ASTPRGGNNQPQH

clone_size: .
v_call: TRBV14
j_call: TRBJ2-6
cdr3_aa: ASRVRGANVLT

clone_size: .
v_call: TRBV7-2
j_call: TRBJ1-6
cdr3_aa: ASSPRQGLRSPLH

clone_size: few
v_call: TRBV5-1
j_call: TRBJ2-5
cdr3_aa: ASSTGQGRETQY

clone_size: once
v_call: TRBV7-2
j_call: TRBJ1-5
cdr3_aa: ASSLPSQPQH

clone_size: .
v_call: TRBV30
j_call: TRBJ1-2
cdr3_aa: AWSSAAFGYT

clone_size: .
v_call: TRBV29-1
j_call: TRBJ2-7
cdr3_aa: SARTSGGSYEQY

clone_size: .
v_call: TRBV6-1
j_call: TRBJ1-2
cdr3_aa: ASQSGVGYGYT

clone_size: .
v_call: TRBV11-3
j_call: TRBJ2-2
cdr3_aa: ASSPRTGGVGELF

clone_size: .
v_call: TRBV7-9
j_call: TRBJ1-1
cdr3_aa: ASSPKERLNTEAF

clone_size: .
v_call: TRBV7-2
j_call: TRBJ2-6
cdr3_aa: ASSLGSGSGANVLT

clone_size: .
v_call: TRBV7-9
j_call: TRBJ1-2
cdr3_aa: ASSSQGYGYT

clone_size: .
v_call: TRBV4-3
j_call: TRBJ2-5
cdr3_aa: ASSQDLRETQY

clone_size: .
v_call: TRBV19
j_call: TRBJ2-3
cdr3_aa: ASSIAPRDSSSTDTQY

clone_size: .
v_call: TRBV2
j_call: TRBJ1-1
cdr3_aa: ASLVDGNTEAF

clone_size: .
v_call: TRBV6-4
j_call: TRBJ1-1
cdr3_aa: ANRRRVGTEAF

clone_size: once
v_call: TRBV7-2
j_call: TRBJ1-1
cdr3_aa: AGSFSQGRAEAF

clone_size: .
v_call: TRBV2
j_call: TRBJ1-5
cdr3_aa: ASSGGGHSNQPQH

clone_size: .
v_call: TRBV28
j_call: TRBJ1-2
cdr3_aa: ASSLSGTAYGYT

clone_size: once
v_call: TRBV18
j_call: TRBJ1-1
cdr3_aa: ASSPPRAGTEAF

clone_size: once
v_call: TRBV4-3
j_call: TRBJ1-1
cdr3_aa: ASSQDRMGSEAF

clone_size: .
v_call: TRBV7-2
j_call: TRBJ1-6
cdr3_aa: ASRWRQANSPLH

clone_size: medium-sized
v_call: TRBV4-1
j_call: TRBJ2-6
cdr3_aa: ASSQVGAGGANVLT

clone_size: .
v_call: TRBV4-2
j_call: TRBJ1-1
cdr3_aa: ASSPTSGQAEAF

clone_size: .
v_call: TRBV6-1
j_call: TRBJ2-1
cdr3_aa: ASSEAIRGAYNEQF

clone_size: .
v_call: TRBV5-4
j_call: TRBJ1-1
cdr3_aa: ASSFGQGTTEAF

clone_size: .
v_call: TRBV7-2
j_call: TRBJ1-6
cdr3_aa: ASSSWTGVNSPLH

clone_size: .
v_call: TRBV11-2
j_call: TRBJ1-6
cdr3_aa: ASSLVGRANSPLH

clone_size: .
v_call: TRBV19
j_call: TRBJ1-3
cdr3_aa: ASSISASSGNTIY

clone_size: once
v_call: TRBV7-9
j_call: TRBJ1-5
cdr3_aa: ASSLVAEQPQH

clone_size: .
v_call: TRBV28
j_call: TRBJ1-1
cdr3_aa: ASSLRGSSEAF

clone_size: .
v_call: TRBV28
j_call: TRBJ1-2
cdr3_aa: ASSSRGSNYGYT

clone_size: .
v_call: TRBV7-8
j_call: TRBJ1-1
cdr3_aa: ASSSAGGEAF

clone_size: .
v_call: TRBV5-5
j_call: TRBJ2-5
cdr3_aa: ASSLGQGAPETQY

clone_size: .
v_call: TRBV7-3
j_call: TRBJ2-5
cdr3_aa: ASSHPGETQY

clone_size: few
v_call: TRBV7-2
j_call: TRBJ1-5
cdr3_aa: ASSLAGGPSQPQH

clone_size: .
v_call: TRBV5-6
j_call: TRBJ2-1
cdr3_aa: ASSLWRTGRYNEQF

clone_size: .
v_call: TRBV7-9
j_call: TRBJ1-2
cdr3_aa: ASSQERGVGYGYT

clone_size: .
v_call: TRBV5-6
j_call: TRBJ1-4
cdr3_aa: ASSRGPRANEKLF

clone_size: .
v_call: TRBV7-2
j_call: TRBJ1-3
cdr3_aa: ASSLATGLSGNTIY

clone_size: .
v_call: TRBV19
j_call: TRBJ2-7
cdr3_aa: ASSIDFGGYYEQY

clone_size: .
v_call: TRBV28
j_call: TRBJ1-4
cdr3_aa: ASSFPGGKLF